These 18 T cell receptor beta chains were all obtained from the same sample, sequenced in a study of shared clonotypes between healthy human individuals. TCRdb keeps only in-frame clones here, not all; method: immunoSEQ multiplex PCR. The sample lists 500,000 or so clones, roughly 95% occurring once. The sequenced sample was naive CD4+ T cells sorted from blood. Subset in this sample: CD45RA+ positively selected. The receptors originated from a woman in her twenties or thirties in good health.

This chain connects TRBV6-5 to TRBJ1-1, with a possible D match to TRBD1 (5 bases). Germline loops: CDR1 MNHEY, CDR2 SVGAGI. V dropped 6 bases and J dropped 0 bases, with 11 bases sitting between them. The length of the CDR3 is 14 residues. The CDR3 coding sequence is TGTGCCAGCAGCCGAAGACAGCTGAACACTGAAGCTTTCTTT. Amino acid sequence: CASSRRQLNTEAFF.

The V gene is TRBV10-1, the J gene TRBJ2-1; 13 nucleotides match TRBD2. In germline, CDR1 is WNHNN, CDR2 SYGVQD (reference sequence). The CDR3 loop spans 15 amino acids. V was clipped by 4 bases and J by 7 bases; unmatched bases: 4. CDR3 nucleotides: TGCGCCAGCAGTGTTCAACTAGCGGGAGGGAATGAGCAGTTCTTC. Its protein product is CASSVQLAGGNEQFF.

This chain joins TRBV18 and TRBJ1-5; 8 bases match TRBD1. Germline V lookup: CDR1 KGHSH, CDR2 LQKENI. The CDR3 spans 17 residues. Trimming cost V 4 bases and J 1 base; bases outside gene matches: 9. Here the CDR3 reads CASSQDRVLRSNQPQHF. The CDR3 coding sequence is TGTGCCAGCTCACAGGACAGGGTCCTTCGGAGCAATCAGCCCCAGCATTTT.

The J gene is TRBJ1-1, the V gene TRBV15; weak D call: TRBD1 (5 bases). Germline CDR1 reads LNHNV; CDR2 reads YYDKDF (reference sequence). CDR3 size: 14 residues. V lost 3 bases to trimming and J lost 0 bases, with 8 bases between them. The CDR3 sequence is CATSRGRLNTEAFF. The CDR3 DNA reads TGTGCCACCAGCAGGGGACGGTTGAACACTGAAGCTTTCTTT.

Comments on this clone: In the same sample, other DNA sequences code for this CDR3. This chain uses TRBV19 with TRBJ2-3; TRBD2 is a possible D gene (6 bases). Trimming took off 3 bases at V and 3 bases at J, with 13 bases between the two ends. Germline CDR1 and CDR2: LNHDA and SQIVND (reference sequence). The CDR3 runs 15 residues. CDR3 residues: CASSIRGSGTDTQYF. CDR3 bases: TGTGCCAGTAGTATCCGTGGGAGCGGGACAGATACGCAGTATTTT.

The J gene is TRBJ2-7, the V gene TRBV18; TRBD2 aligns across 11 bases. CDR1 KGHSH and CDR2 LQKENI come from the germline V gene. This CDR3 region has 17 residues. The V and J ends lost 3 bases and 3 bases, in that order; junction bases with no gene match: 10. CDR3 DNA: TGTGCCAGCTCACCCACTAGCGGGAGTGGCGGAATCTACGAGCAGTACTTC. This sequence encodes CASSPTSGSGGIYEQYF.

The chain couples TRBV5-6 to TRBJ1-2; D remains ambiguous. Germline CDR1 and CDR2: SGHDT and YYEEEE. Trimming removed 6 bases from V and 0 bases from J, with 27 bases in between. The CDR3 has 19 amino acids. The chain's CDR3 is CASTPLEGRTTTTNYGYTF. CDR3 nucleotides: TGTGCCAGCACCCCCCTCGAAGGGAGAACCACGACTACTAACTATGGCTACACCTTC.

V and J are TRBV4-1 and TRBJ2-1; tentative D call: TRBD2 (5 bases). Trimming took off 2 bases at V and 7 bases at J, with 21 bases between the two ends. The CDR3 spans 17 residues. The germline CDR1 and CDR2 sequences are MGHRA and YSYEKL. For the CDR3, the DNA is TGCGCCAGCAGCCAAACCCCTGCCCGAGGGAATGGGAATGAGCAGTTCTTC. This sequence encodes CASSQTPARGNGNEQFF.

Comment on this clone: The same CDR3 also results from other DNA sequences found in this sample. This rearrangement joins TRBV7-8 to TRBJ2-5; tentatively, D is TRBD2 (6 bases). V lost 1 base to trimming and J lost 1 base, with 7 bases between them. Looked up from germline, CDR1 is SGHVS and CDR2 is FQNEAQ. CDR3 length equals 14 residues. The CDR3 sequence is CASSLGTIQETQYF. DNA for the CDR3: TGTGCCAGCAGCTTAGGGACTATCCAAGAGACCCAGTACTTC.

The rearrangement uses TRBV28 and TRBJ2-7; D is undetermined. This CDR3 comprises 11 residues. Germline CDR1 reads MDHEN; CDR2 reads SYDVKM. Between the trimmed V and J ends, which lost 7 bases and 2 bases, there was a span of 6 bases. The chain's CDR3 is CASNGAYEQYF. The CDR3 DNA sequence: TGTGCCAGCAATGGCGCCTACGAGCAGTACTTC.

The chain combines TRBV28 with TRBJ1-5; TRBD1 matches 10 bases. CDR1 is MDHEN and CDR2 is SYDVKM in the germline V gene. The CDR3 covers 14 residues. V lost 5 bases and J lost 6; bases outside the gene matches: 4. The CDR3 DNA sequence: TGTGCCAGCAGTGACGGGACAGGGGTTCAGCCCCAGCATTTT. This encodes CASSDGTGVQPQHF.

The rearrangement uses TRBV5-1 and TRBJ2-1; the D call may be TRBD1 or TRBD2 (6 bases each). Germline-derived CDR1 and CDR2 are SGHRS and YFSETQ. Trimming stripped 5 bases from V and 0 bases from J, with 12 bases between. The CDR3 is 15 amino acids. CDR3 coding DNA: TGCGCCAGCAGACAGGGACTGAGCTCCTACAATGAGCAGTTCTTC. Its protein is CASRQGLSSYNEQFF.

The chain carries TRBV15 and TRBJ1-1; TRBD1 might be the D (5 bases). Trimming left V 0 bases short and J 0 bases short, with 11 bases between. The CDR3 contains 16 residues. CDR1 LNHNV and CDR2 YYDKDF come from the germline V gene (reference sequence). The CDR3 loop is CATSRDLTGLNTEAFF. CDR3 sequence (DNA): TGTGCCACCAGCAGAGATCTGACGGGACTGAACACTGAAGCTTTCTTT.

This chain connects TRBV6-5 to TRBJ2-5; D may be TRBD2 (6 bases). The CDR3 is made up of 13 amino acids. The V gene lost 2 bases and the J gene lost 3 bases, with 7 bases spanning the gap. Germline V gene lookup returns CDR1 MNHEY and CDR2 SVGAGI. CDR3 bases: TGTGCCAGCAGTTACGGCGGGGAAGAGACCCAGTACTTC. It specifies CASSYGGEETQYF.

This chain joins TRBV5-8 and TRBJ2-2, with 14 bases matching TRBD2. After removal of 5 bases from V and 3 bases from J, the junction contained 12 bases not matched to a gene. The CDR3 length is 19 residues. From germline, CDR1 is SGHTS and CDR2 YDEGEE. Here the CDR3 DNA reads TGTGCCAGCAGTCAACCGGGACTAGCGGGAGTGGGGGACACCGGGGAGCTGTTTTTT. Its protein is CASSQPGLAGVGDTGELFF.

J is TRBJ2-1 and V is TRBV5-1; D gene ambiguous. Trimming shortened V by 5 bases and J by 10 bases, and 13 bases separated the two germline ends. The germline gives CDR1 SGHRS, CDR2 YFSETQ. There are 12 residues in the CDR3. The chain's CDR3 is CASSNSEREQFF. The DNA for the CDR3 is TGCGCCAGCAGTAACTCGGAGCGAGAGCAGTTCTTC.

The chain combines TRBV28 with TRBJ1-4; no definite D call. The germline V gene encodes CDR1 MDHEN and CDR2 SYDVKM. V was clipped by 4 bases and J by 8 bases, with 14 bases between them. This CDR3 has 14 residues. CDR3 DNA: TGTGCCAGCAGTTACTCCGGTACCCTCGAAAAACTGTTTTTT. This translates into CASSYSGTLEKLFF.

Of note for this clone: The same CDR3 also results from other DNA sequences found in this sample. The CDR3 bases are TGTGCCAGTAGTAGGGGACTAGCGTCCGATCCAGATACGCAGTATTTT. Translated: CASSRGLASDPDTQYF. The V call is TRBV19, the J call TRBJ2-3; 10 bases fit TRBD2. The CDR3 loop spans 16 amino acids. V shed 4 bases and J 4 bases; nucleotides not matched to a gene: 8. Looked up from germline, CDR1 is LNHDA and CDR2 is SQIVND (reference sequence).